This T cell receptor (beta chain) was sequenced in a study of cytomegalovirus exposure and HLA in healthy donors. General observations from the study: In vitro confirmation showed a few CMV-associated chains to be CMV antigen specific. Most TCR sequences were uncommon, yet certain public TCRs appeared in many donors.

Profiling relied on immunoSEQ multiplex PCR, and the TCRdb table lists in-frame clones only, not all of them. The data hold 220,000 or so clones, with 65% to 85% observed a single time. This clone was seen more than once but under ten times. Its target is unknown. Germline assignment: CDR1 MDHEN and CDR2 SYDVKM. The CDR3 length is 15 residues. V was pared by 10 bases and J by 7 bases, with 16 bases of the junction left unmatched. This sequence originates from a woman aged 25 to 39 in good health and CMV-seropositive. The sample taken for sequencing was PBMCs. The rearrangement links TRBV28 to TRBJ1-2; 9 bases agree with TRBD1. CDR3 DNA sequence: TGTGCCACTGGACGGACAGGGGAATATCTTTTTGGCTACACCTTC. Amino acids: CATGRTGEYLFGYTF.